What follows is one T cell receptor beta chain and its context. The antigen is undetermined. This sample was taken from a study of T-cell memory formation after mild COVID-19. Overall study context: Clustering of TCRs was largely donor specific.

Overall study results and limits: Contracting clones localized mainly to CM and EM when CD4+ and mainly to EMRA when CD8+.

J was trimmed by 1 base and V by 4 bases; bases with no gene match: 10. The CDR3 extends over 16 amino acids. The germline gives CDR1 SGHKS, CDR2 YYEKEE (reference sequence). Constant-segment primers were used for 5'RACE, and the resulting TCR alpha and TCR beta cDNA libraries carried sample barcodes and UMIs. MiXCR, run by TCRdb on the 5' RACE reads, gives a single entry per CDR3 protein. The sample records hundreds of thousands of distinct CDR3 sequences, 24% being singletons. The specimen was PBMCs or a T cell subset sorted from them (not recorded which). The chain carries TRBV5-5 and TRBJ2-7; 8 bases are shared with TRBD2. The TCR sequence derives from an adult woman who had mild COVID-19 (a few samples of this study predate the infection). Cell type and time point are not known. CDR3 sequence (DNA): TGTGCCAGCAGCGGGGGGGTAGCGGGGAGGTCCTACGAGCAGTACTTC. This gives the protein CASSGGVAGRSYEQYF. The full variable domain, completed using reference TRBV5-5 and TRBJ2-7, is DAGVTQSPTHLIKTRGQQVTLRCSPISGHKSVSWYQQVLGQGPQFIFQYYEKEERGRGNFPDRFSARQFPNYSSELNVNALLLGDSALYLCASSGGVAGRSYEQYFGPGTRLTVT.